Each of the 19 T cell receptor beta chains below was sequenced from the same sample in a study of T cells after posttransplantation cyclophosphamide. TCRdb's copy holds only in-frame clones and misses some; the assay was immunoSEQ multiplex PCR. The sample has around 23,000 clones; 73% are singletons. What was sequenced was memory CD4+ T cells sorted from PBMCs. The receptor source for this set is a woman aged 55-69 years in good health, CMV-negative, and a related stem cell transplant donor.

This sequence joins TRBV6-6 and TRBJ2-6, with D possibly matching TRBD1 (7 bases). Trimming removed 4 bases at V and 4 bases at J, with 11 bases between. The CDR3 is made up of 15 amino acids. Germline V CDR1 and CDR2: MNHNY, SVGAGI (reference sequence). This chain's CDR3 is CASSSRGAGANVLTF. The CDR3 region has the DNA TGTGCCAGCAGTTCCAGGGGGGCCGGGGCCAACGTCCTGACTTTC.

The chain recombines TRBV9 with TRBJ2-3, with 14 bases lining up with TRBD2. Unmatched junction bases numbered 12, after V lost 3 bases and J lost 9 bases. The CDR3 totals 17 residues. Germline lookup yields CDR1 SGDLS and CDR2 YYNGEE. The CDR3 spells CASSARGLAGVGETQYF. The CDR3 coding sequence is TGTGCCAGCAGCGCTAGGGGACTAGCGGGAGTAGGGGAAACGCAGTATTTT.

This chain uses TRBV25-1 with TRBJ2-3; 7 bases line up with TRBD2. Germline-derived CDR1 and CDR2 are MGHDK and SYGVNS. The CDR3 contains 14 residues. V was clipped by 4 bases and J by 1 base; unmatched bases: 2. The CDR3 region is CASSVAGGTDTQYF. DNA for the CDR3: TGTGCCAGCAGTGTGGCGGGAGGCACAGATACGCAGTATTTT.

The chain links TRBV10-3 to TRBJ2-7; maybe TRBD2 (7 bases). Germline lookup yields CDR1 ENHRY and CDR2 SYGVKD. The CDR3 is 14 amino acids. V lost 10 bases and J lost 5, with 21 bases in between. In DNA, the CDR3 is TGTGCCACCCGGGACTCTGGCGGGGGCCACGAGCAGTACTTC. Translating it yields CATRDSGGGHEQYF.

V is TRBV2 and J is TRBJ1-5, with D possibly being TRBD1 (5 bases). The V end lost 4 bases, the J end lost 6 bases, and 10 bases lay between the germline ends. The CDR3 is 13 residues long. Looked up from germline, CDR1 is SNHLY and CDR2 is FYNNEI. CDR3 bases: TGTGCCAGCAGTGTCAGACAGTCTCAGCCCCAGCATTTT. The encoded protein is CASSVRQSQPQHF. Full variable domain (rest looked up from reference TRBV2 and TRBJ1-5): EPEVTQTPSHQVTQMGQEVILRCVPISNHLYFYWYRQILGQKVEFLVSFYNNEISEKSEIFDDQFSVERPDGSNFTLKIRSTKLEDSAMYFCASSVRQSQPQHFGDGTRLSIL.

This CDR3 reads CASSRSQGPSSGNTIYF. CDR3 DNA sequence: TGTGCCAGCAGCCGGTCACAGGGGCCGAGCTCTGGAAACACCATATATTTT. The chain uses TRBV5-4 and TRBJ1-3, with 7 bases aligning to TRBD1. Trimming cost V 4 bases and J 0 bases; bases outside gene matches: 10. Germline CDR1 and CDR2: SGHNT and YYREEE (reference sequence). The CDR3 extends over 17 amino acids.

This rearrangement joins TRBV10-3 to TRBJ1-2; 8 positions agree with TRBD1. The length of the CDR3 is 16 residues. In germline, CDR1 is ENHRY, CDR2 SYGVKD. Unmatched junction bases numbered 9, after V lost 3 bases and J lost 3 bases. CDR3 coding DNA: TGTGCCATCAGTGACCAAACCGGGACAGGCGACTATGGCTACACCTTC. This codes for CAISDQTGTGDYGYTF.

CDR3 coding DNA: TGTGCCAGCAGCCGAGGGGACAGTCGCTCCTACGAGCAGTACTTC. Translated, it gives CASSRGDSRSYEQYF. The rearrangement uses TRBV27 and TRBJ2-7, with TRBD1 identical over 7 bases. J lost 0 bases, V lost 6 bases, and 8 bases had no gene match. The CDR3 is 15 residues long. CDR1 and CDR2 (germline): MNHEY, SMNVEV (reference sequence).

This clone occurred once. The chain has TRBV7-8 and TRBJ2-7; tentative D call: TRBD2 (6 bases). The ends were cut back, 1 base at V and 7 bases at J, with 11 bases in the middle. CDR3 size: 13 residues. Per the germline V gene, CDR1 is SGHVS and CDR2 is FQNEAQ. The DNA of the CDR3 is TGTGCCAGCAGCTTAGAGGGACTGGGTGAGCAGTACTTC. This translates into CASSLEGLGEQYF.

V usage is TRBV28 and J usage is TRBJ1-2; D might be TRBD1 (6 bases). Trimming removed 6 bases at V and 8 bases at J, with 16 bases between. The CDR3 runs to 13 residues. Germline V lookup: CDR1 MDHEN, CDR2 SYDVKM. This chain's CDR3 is CASRRQDSWGYTF. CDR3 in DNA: TGTGCCAGCAGACGACAGGATTCGTGGGGCTACACCTTC.

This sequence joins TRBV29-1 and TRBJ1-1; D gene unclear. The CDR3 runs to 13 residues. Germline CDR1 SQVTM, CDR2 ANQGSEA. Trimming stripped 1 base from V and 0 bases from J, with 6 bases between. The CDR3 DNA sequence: TGCAGCGTTGAAGTGAGAATGAACACTGAAGCTTTCTTT. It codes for CSVEVRMNTEAFF. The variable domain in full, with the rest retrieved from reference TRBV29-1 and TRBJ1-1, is SAVISQKPSRDICQRGTSLTIQCQVDSQVTMMFWYRQQPGQSLTLIATANQGSEATYESGFVIDKFPISRPNLTFSTLTVSNMSPEDSSIYLCSVEVRMNTEAFFGQGTRLTVV.

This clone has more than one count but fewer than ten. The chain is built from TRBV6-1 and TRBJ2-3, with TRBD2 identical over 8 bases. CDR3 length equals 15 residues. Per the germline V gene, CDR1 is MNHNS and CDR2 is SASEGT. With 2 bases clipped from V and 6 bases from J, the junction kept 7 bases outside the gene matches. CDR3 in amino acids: CASSELGLEADTQYF. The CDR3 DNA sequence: TGTGCCAGCAGTGAATTGGGACTAGAAGCGGATACGCAGTATTTT.

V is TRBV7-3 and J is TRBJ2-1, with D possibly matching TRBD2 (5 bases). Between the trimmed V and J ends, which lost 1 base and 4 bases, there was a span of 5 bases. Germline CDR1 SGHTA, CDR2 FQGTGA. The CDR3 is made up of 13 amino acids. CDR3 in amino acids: CASSLSGYNEQFF. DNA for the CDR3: TGTGCCAGCAGCTTAAGCGGGTACAATGAGCAGTTCTTC.

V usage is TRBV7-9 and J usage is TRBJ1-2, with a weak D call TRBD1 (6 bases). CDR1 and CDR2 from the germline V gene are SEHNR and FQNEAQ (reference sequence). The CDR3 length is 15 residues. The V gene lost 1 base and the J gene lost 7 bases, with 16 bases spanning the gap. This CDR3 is CASSLEVRDKTGYTF. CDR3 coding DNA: TGTGCCAGCAGCTTAGAGGTCCGGGACAAGACTGGCTACACCTTC.

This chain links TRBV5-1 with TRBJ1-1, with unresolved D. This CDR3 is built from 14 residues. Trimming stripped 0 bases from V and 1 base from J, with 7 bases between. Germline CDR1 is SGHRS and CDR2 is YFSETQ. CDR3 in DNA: TGCGCCAGCAGCTTGGGGAACAGGAACACTGAAGCTTTCTTT. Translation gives CASSLGNRNTEAFF.

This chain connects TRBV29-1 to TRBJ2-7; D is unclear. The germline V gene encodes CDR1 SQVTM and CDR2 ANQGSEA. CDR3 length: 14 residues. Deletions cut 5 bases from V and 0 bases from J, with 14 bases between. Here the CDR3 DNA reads TGCAGCGTTTATTTCACAGTGAGCTCCTACGAGCAGTACTTC. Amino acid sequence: CSVYFTVSSYEQYF.

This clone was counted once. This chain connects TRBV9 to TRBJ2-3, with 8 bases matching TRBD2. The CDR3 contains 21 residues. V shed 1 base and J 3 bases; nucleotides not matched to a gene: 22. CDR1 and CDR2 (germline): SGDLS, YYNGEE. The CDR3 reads CASSVPRPRRGEPKGTDTQYF. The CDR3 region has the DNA TGTGCCAGCAGCGTACCCCGCCCTCGGCGGGGGGAGCCAAAAGGAACAGATACGCAGTATTTT.

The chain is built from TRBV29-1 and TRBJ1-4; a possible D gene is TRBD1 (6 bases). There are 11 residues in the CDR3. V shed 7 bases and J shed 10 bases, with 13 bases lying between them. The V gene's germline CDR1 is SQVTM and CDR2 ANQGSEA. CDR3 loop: CSAGGAGKLFF. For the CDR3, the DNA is TGCAGCGCCGGGGGGGCCGGAAAACTGTTTTTT.

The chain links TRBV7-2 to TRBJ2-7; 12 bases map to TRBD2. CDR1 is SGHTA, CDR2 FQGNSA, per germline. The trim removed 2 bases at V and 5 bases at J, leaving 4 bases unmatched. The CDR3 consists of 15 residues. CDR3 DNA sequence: TGTGCCAGCAGCTTATCGACTAGCGGGGGCCACGAGCAGTACTTC. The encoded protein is CASSLSTSGGHEQYF.